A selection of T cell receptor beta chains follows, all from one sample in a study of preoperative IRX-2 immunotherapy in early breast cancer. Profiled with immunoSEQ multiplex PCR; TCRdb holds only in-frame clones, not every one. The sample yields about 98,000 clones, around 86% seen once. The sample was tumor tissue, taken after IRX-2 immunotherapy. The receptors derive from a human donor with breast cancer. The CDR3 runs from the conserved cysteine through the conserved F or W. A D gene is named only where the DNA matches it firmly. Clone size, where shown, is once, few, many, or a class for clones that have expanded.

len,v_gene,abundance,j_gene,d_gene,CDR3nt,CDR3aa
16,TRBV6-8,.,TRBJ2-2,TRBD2,TGTGCCAGCAGGGGACTAGCGCATATCGGTCCCGGGGAGCTGTTTTTT,CASRGLAHIGPGELFF
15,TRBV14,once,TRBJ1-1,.,TGTGCCAGCAGCCTCCCTGGCGGATTGAACACTGAAGCTTTCTTT,CASSLPGGLNTEAFF
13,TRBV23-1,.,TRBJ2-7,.,TGCGCCAGCAGTCAATCCGGCAACCGAGGAGCGTACTTC,CASSQSGNRGAYF
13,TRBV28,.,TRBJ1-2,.,TGTGCCAGCAGCCTCGAGGGGAGCTATGGCTACACCTTC,CASSLEGSYGYTF
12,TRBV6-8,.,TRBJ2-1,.,TGTGCCAGCAGGGACTTTCACAATGAGCAGTTCTTC,CASRDFHNEQFF
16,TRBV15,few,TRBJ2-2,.,TGTGCCACCAGCAGAGATCGTCGGCAGGGGATCGGGGAGCTGTTTTTT,CATSRDRRQGIGELFF
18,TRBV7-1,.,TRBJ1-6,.,TGTGCCAGCAGCTTGGGGGGCCCCCGGAGCTCCTATAATTCACCCCTCCACTTT,CASSLGGPRSSYNSPLHF
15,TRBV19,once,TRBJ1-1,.,TGTGCCAGTAGTATAGTTCCGACACACAACACTGAAGCTTTCTTT,CASSIVPTHNTEAFF
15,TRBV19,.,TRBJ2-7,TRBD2,TGTGCCAGTAGAAGTACGCGGGGGATGGGCTACGAGCAGTACTTC,CASRSTRGMGYEQYF
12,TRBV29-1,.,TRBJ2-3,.,TGCAGCGCCAGGCGGCTAACTGATACGCAGTATTTT,CSARRLTDTQYF
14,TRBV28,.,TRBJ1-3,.,TGTGCCAGCAGTCAGGGCTTGGCTGGAAACACCATATATTTT,CASSQGLAGNTIYF
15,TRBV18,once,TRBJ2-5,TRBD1,TGTGCCAGCTCACCACCGGGACAGCCGATAGAGACCCAGTACTTC,CASSPPGQPIETQYF
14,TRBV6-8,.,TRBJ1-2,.,TGTGCCAGCAGTTACTCTGGTACACAAGGAGGCTACACCTTC,CASSYSGTQGGYTF
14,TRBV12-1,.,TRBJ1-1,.,TGTGCCAGCAGCTTTACAGGGTGGAGTACTGAAGCTTTCTTT,CASSFTGWSTEAFF
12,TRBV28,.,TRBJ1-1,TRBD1,TGTGCCAGCGACTCCGGACAGGGTGAAGCTTTCTTT,CASDSGQGEAFF
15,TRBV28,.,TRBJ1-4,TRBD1,TGTGCCAGCAGTTTCAGGGACAGGCCGTATGGAAAACTGTTTTTT,CASSFRDRPYGKLFF
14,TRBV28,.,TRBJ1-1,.,TGTGCCAGCAGTCGAACACTACCGAACACTGAAGCTTTCTTT,CASSRTLPNTEAFF
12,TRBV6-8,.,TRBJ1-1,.,TGTGCCAGCAGTCCACCCGCCGATCGGAGCTTCTTT,CASSPPADRSFF
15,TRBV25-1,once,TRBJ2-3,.,TGTGCCAGCAGTGATACCAGGGGCCGCACAGATACGCAGTATTTT,CASSDTRGRTDTQYF
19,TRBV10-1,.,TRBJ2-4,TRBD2,TGCGCCAGCAGTGAGTCGACTAGCGGGGGGGGTCTAGCCAAAAACATTCAGTACTTC,CASSESTSGGGLAKNIQYF
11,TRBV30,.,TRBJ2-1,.,TGTGCCTGGGGCAGACTCAATGAGCAGTTCTTC,CAWGRLNEQFF
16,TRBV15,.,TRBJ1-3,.,TGTGCCACCAGCAGAGATATCGGAGGATCTGGAAACACCATATATTTT,CATSRDIGGSGNTIYF
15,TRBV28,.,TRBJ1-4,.,TGTGCCAGCAGTTCTACGGAGTCCCTAAATGAAAAACTGTTTTTT,CASSSTESLNEKLFF
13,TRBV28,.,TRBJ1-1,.,TGTGCCAGCAGCCGTTTCGAGAACACTGAAGCTTTCTTT,CASSRFENTEAFF
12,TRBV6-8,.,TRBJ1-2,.,TGTGCCAGCAGTTACTCGGGCTATGGCTACACCTTC,CASSYSGYGYTF
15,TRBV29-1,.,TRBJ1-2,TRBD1,TGCAGCGTTGAAGATGAGACAGGGGGTGGCTATGGCTACACCTTC,CSVEDETGGGYGYTF
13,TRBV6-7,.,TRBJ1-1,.,TGTGCCAGCAGTCATGAAGCGAACACTGAAGCTTTCTTT,CASSHEANTEAFF
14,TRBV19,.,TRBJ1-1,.,TGTGCCAGTAGTATAGTGTTTGAGGGGACTGAAGCTTTCTTT,CASSIVFEGTEAFF
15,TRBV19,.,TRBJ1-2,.,TGTGCCAGTAGTACCCAGGACGGGTCCTCCTATGGCTACACCTTC,CASSTQDGSSYGYTF
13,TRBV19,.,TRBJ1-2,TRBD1,TGTGCCAGTAGTGAAGGGGGCAACTATGGCTACACCTTC,CASSEGGNYGYTF
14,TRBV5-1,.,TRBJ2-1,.,TGCGCCAGCAGTTACCCCGCCAGCGACAATGAGCAGTTCTTC,CASSYPASDNEQFF
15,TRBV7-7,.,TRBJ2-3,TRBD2,TGTGCCAGCAGCGAAACTAGCGGGGGTGCAGATACGCAGTATTTT,CASSETSGGADTQYF
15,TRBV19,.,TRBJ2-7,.,TGTGCCAGTAGTTCGCAGGGGCAGAGAAGCTACGAGCAGTACTTC,CASSSQGQRSYEQYF
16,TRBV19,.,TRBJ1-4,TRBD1,TGTGCCAGTAGTAAGATGGACAGGGGGGCTAATGAAAAACTGTTTTTT,CASSKMDRGANEKLFF
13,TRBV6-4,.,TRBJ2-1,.,TGTGCCAGCAGTGATTCCGGACTATCGGGGCAGTTCTTC,CASSDSGLSGQFF
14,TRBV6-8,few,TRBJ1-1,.,TGTGCCATCAGGGATCAACTCATGAACACTGAAGCTTTCTTT,CAIRDQLMNTEAFF
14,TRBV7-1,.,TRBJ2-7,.,TGTGCCAGCAGCCTGGGTAGGGATCCCTACGAGCAGTACTTC,CASSLGRDPYEQYF
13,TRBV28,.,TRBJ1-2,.,TGTGCCAGCAGCCAGACAGCTCCATATGGCTACACCTTC,CASSQTAPYGYTF